These T cell receptor beta chains were read from a single sample in a study of regulatory T cells in long-lasting Graves disease. One entry per CDR3 protein results from TCRdb running MiXCR on the multiplex PCR reads. The repertoire holds roughly 450,000 distinct CDR3 sequences, 20% to 25% seen once, with roughly 14% in the top ten. The sample here was peripheral blood mononuclear cells (PBMCs), taken when the disease was refractory, from a patient treated with antithyroid drugs. The source of these receptors is a female donor with Graves disease. CDR3s include the opening cysteine and the closing phenylalanine or tryptophan. A D gene is named only where the DNA matches it firmly. The listing skips clone size in some rows; elsewhere it reads once, few, many or a size class.

v_gene: TRBV7-9
d_gene: .
j_gene: TRBJ1-1
abundance: many
CDR3aa: CASSSGATEAFF
CDR3nt: TGTGCCAGCAGCTCGGGGGCAACTGAAGCTTTCTTT

v_gene: TRBV15
d_gene: .
j_gene: TRBJ2-7
abundance: .
CDR3aa: CATSTKTPSYEQYF
CDR3nt: TGTGCCACCAGCACCAAAACTCCCTCCTACGAGCAGTACTTC

v_gene: TRBV5-1
d_gene: TRBD2
j_gene: TRBJ2-4
abundance: .
CDR3aa: CASTAGTSGPDGIQYF
CDR3nt: TGCGCCAGCACCGCTGGGACTAGCGGGCCCGATGGCATTCAGTACTTC

v_gene: TRBV5-6
d_gene: TRBD1
j_gene: TRBJ1-5
abundance: .
CDR3aa: CASSLNPGQGYQPQHF
CDR3nt: TGTGCCAGCAGCCTTAACCCGGGACAGGGATATCAGCCCCAGCATTTT

v_gene: TRBV19
d_gene: TRBD1
j_gene: TRBJ1-1
abundance: .
CDR3aa: CASSLYDRADGTEAFF
CDR3nt: TGTGCCAGTAGTTTGTATGACAGGGCGGATGGGACTGAAGCTTTCTTT

v_gene: TRBV6-1
d_gene: TRBD1
j_gene: TRBJ2-2
abundance: many
CDR3aa: CATQGEQALFF
CDR3nt: TGTGCCACACAGGGGGAACAGGCTCTGTTTTTT

v_gene: TRBV7-2
d_gene: .
j_gene: TRBJ1-1
abundance: many
CDR3aa: CASTRQLGNTEAFF
CDR3nt: TGTGCCAGCACCAGACAGCTGGGGAACACTGAAGCTTTCTTT

v_gene: TRBV20-1
d_gene: TRBD1
j_gene: TRBJ1-5
abundance: .
CDR3aa: CSARGTGRAQNQPQHF
CDR3nt: TGCAGTGCTAGGGGGACAGGGAGGGCACAAAATCAGCCCCAGCATTTT

v_gene: TRBV10-3
d_gene: TRBD1
j_gene: TRBJ1-2
abundance: many
CDR3aa: CAIWDRGGYTF
CDR3nt: TGTGCCATCTGGGACAGGGGTGGCTACACCTTC

v_gene: TRBV25-1
d_gene: TRBD1
j_gene: TRBJ2-7
abundance: .
CDR3aa: CASSELGQGSVEQYF
CDR3nt: TGTGCCAGCAGTGAATTAGGACAGGGGAGTGTCGAGCAGTACTTC

v_gene: TRBV10-3
d_gene: TRBD2
j_gene: TRBJ2-4
abundance: .
CDR3aa: CAISDSSGRLTKNIQYF
CDR3nt: TGTGCCATCAGTGACTCTAGCGGGAGATTAACCAAAAACATTCAGTACTTC

v_gene: TRBV19
d_gene: .
j_gene: TRBJ1-2
abundance: few
CDR3aa: CASSTNSQYYGYTF
CDR3nt: TGTGCCAGTAGTACCAACTCACAGTACTATGGCTACACCTTC

v_gene: TRBV28
d_gene: .
j_gene: TRBJ1-2
abundance: many
CDR3aa: CASSLTDHNYGYTF
CDR3nt: TGTGCCAGCAGTTTAACGGACCATAACTATGGCTACACCTTC

v_gene: TRBV12-3/TRBV12-4
d_gene: .
j_gene: TRBJ1-1
abundance: few
CDR3aa: CASSLWPARDTEAFF
CDR3nt: TGTGCCAGCAGTTTATGGCCCGCCCGGGACACTGAAGCTTTCTTT

v_gene: TRBV28
d_gene: TRBD1
j_gene: TRBJ1-3
abundance: .
CDR3aa: CASSAHYRGDTIYF
CDR3nt: TGTGCCAGCAGTGCCCACTACAGGGGAGACACCATATATTTT

v_gene: TRBV28
d_gene: .
j_gene: TRBJ1-3
abundance: many
CDR3aa: CASSEPADSGNTIYF
CDR3nt: TGTGCCAGCAGCGAGCCTGCTGACAGTGGAAACACCATATATTTT

v_gene: TRBV28
d_gene: .
j_gene: TRBJ2-5
abundance: .
CDR3aa: CASRRIDPGGQETQYF
CDR3nt: TGTGCCAGCAGACGAATAGACCCCGGCGGGCAAGAGACCCAGTACTTC

v_gene: TRBV15
d_gene: .
j_gene: TRBJ2-5
abundance: few
CDR3aa: CATSRLGETQYF
CDR3nt: TGTGCCACCAGCAGACTGGGGGAGACCCAGTACTTC

v_gene: TRBV30
d_gene: .
j_gene: TRBJ2-5
abundance: .
CDR3aa: CAWSQGSETQYF
CDR3nt: TGTGCCTGGAGCCAGGGTTCGGAGACCCAGTACTTC

v_gene: TRBV15
d_gene: .
j_gene: TRBJ1-2
abundance: few
CDR3aa: CATSSNGQPTSSTNYGYTF
CDR3nt: TGTGCCACCAGCAGTAACGGACAGCCAACTAGTTCTACTAACTATGGCTACACCTTC

v_gene: TRBV19
d_gene: TRBD1
j_gene: TRBJ1-5
abundance: few
CDR3aa: CAVTGQGNQPQHF
CDR3nt: TGTGCCGTAACGGGACAGGGGAATCAGCCCCAGCATTTT

v_gene: TRBV28
d_gene: .
j_gene: TRBJ2-7
abundance: many
CDR3aa: CASSLRGSGPQYF
CDR3nt: TGTGCCAGCAGTTTAAGGGGCTCAGGTCCGCAGTACTTC

v_gene: TRBV29-1
d_gene: .
j_gene: TRBJ1-1
abundance: .
CDR3aa: CSVQNQGTEAFF
CDR3nt: TGCAGCGTGCAAAATCAGGGCACTGAAGCTTTCTTT

v_gene: TRBV6-1
d_gene: .
j_gene: TRBJ1-5
abundance: many
CDR3aa: CASSDRRGQPQHF
CDR3nt: TGTGCCAGCAGTGACAGGCGGGGTCAGCCCCAGCATTTT

v_gene: TRBV28
d_gene: TRBD1
j_gene: TRBJ1-5
abundance: many
CDR3aa: CASERQGSQPQHF
CDR3nt: TGTGCCAGCGAGAGACAGGGTTCTCAGCCCCAGCATTTT

v_gene: TRBV12-3/TRBV12-4
d_gene: .
j_gene: TRBJ2-5
abundance: many
CDR3aa: CASSFSLIQGAQYF
CDR3nt: TGTGCCAGCAGTTTCTCCCTCATTCAAGGGGCCCAGTACTTC